Shown below are 15 T cell receptor beta chains from a single sample sequenced in a study of blood T cell repertoires in COVID-19. The protocol was immunoSEQ multiplex PCR, while the TCRdb copy is restricted to in-frame clones and leaves out a portion. This sample has 350,000 to 450,000 clones, with about 89% found just once. Material: peripheral blood. These receptors were collected from a man aged 35 to 55 with acute or convalescent COVID-19.

The rearrangement links TRBV28 to TRBJ1-2; the D is unclear. This CDR3 region has 14 residues. The V and J ends lost 3 bases and 2 bases respectively, with 10 bases between them. The V gene's germline CDR1 is MDHEN and CDR2 SYDVKM. CDR3 protein: CASSFFQTNYGYTF. The CDR3 DNA sequence: TGTGCCAGCAGTTTCTTCCAGACAAACTATGGCTACACCTTC.

In its sample, this clone was seen once. The chain uses TRBV27 and TRBJ1-1; TRBD1 matches at 8 bases. Germline CDR1 MNHEY, CDR2 SMNVEV (reference sequence). J gave up 6 bases and V 3 bases, and 9 bases lay outside the gene matches. There are 15 residues in the CDR3. The CDR3 region has the DNA TGTGCCAGCAGTTTGCCGGGGCAGGGGGCCTCTGAAGCTTTCTTT. It encodes CASSLPGQGASEAFF.

This sequence joins TRBV18 and TRBJ2-5, with 9 bases lining up with TRBD2. Germline CDR1 reads KGHSH; CDR2 reads LQKENI. J lost 0 bases, V lost 4 bases, and 6 bases had no gene match. CDR3 size: 16 residues. The CDR3 DNA follows: TGTGCCAGCTCACTCCGGACTAGCGCCGACCAAGAGACCCAGTACTTC. Translation gives CASSLRTSADQETQYF.

The genes are TRBV6-6 and TRBJ1-5; 10 bases match TRBD1. Germline CDR1 reads MNHNY; CDR2 reads SVGAGI (reference sequence). V shed 5 bases, J shed 3 bases, and the junction held 7 bases outside the gene matches. CDR3 length: 16 amino acids. The CDR3 spells CASSTWDRGNNQPQHF. The CDR3 DNA reads as TGTGCCAGCAGTACATGGGACAGGGGAAACAATCAGCCCCAGCATTTT.

The chain combines TRBV11-2 with TRBJ2-5; 7 nucleotides align to TRBD1. The CDR3 spans 15 residues. The ends lost 3 bases at V and 0 bases at J; junction bases unmatched: 4. Germline loops: CDR1 SGHAT, CDR2 FQNNGV. The DNA of the CDR3 is TGTGCCAGCAGCTTCCTGAGGGGGCACCAAGAGACCCAGTACTTC. Residues: CASSFLRGHQETQYF. Full variable domain (rest looked up from reference TRBV11-2 and TRBJ2-5): EAGVAQSPRYKIIEKRQSVAFWCNPISGHATLYWYQQILGQGPKLLIQFQNNGVVDDSQLPKDRFSAERLKGVDSTLKIQPAKLEDSAVYLCASSFLRGHQETQYFGPGTRLLVL.

The CDR3 loop reads CASSTLAGGGTDTQYF. The CDR3 bases are TGTGCCAGCAGCACCCTCGCGGGGGGAGGCACAGATACGCAGTATTTT. V gene TRBV9 combines with J gene TRBJ2-3, with 8 bases lining up with TRBD2. Trimming took 4 bases from V and 1 from J; bases not matched to a gene: 8. CDR3 length equals 16 residues. CDR1 and CDR2 (germline): SGDLS, YYNGEE.

The rearrangement uses TRBV19 and TRBJ1-4; weak D call: TRBD1 (5 bases). CDR3 length: 14 residues. From germline, CDR1 is LNHDA and CDR2 SQIVND (reference sequence). The V gene lost 7 bases and the J gene lost 1 base, with 10 bases spanning the gap. The CDR3 DNA follows: TGTGCCAGTAAGCGGGGCAGAACTAATGAAAAACTGTTTTTT. Amino acids: CASKRGRTNEKLFF.

The genes are TRBV3-1 (or the pseudogene TRBV3-2) and TRBJ2-1; TRBD1 matches at 8 bases. The germline CDR1 and CDR2 sequences are LGHDT and YNNKEL (reference sequence). V shed 5 bases, J shed 7 bases, and the junction held 10 bases outside the gene matches. The CDR3 runs 15 residues. The CDR3 nucleotides are TGTGCCAGCAGCTACAGGGGGTCCCGAGATAATGAGCAGTTCTTC. Residues: CASSYRGSRDNEQFF.

For this clone: The same CDR3 also results from other DNA sequences found in this sample. The V and J genes are TRBV5-1 and TRBJ1-1; D call uncertain. Trimming shortened V by 0 bases and J by 8 bases, and 5 bases separated the two germline ends. This CDR3 region has 11 residues. The germline V gene encodes CDR1 SGHRS and CDR2 YFSETQ. The CDR3 DNA is TGCGCCAGCAGCTTGGAGGAGGAAGCTTTCTTT. Its translation is CASSLEEEAFF. Full variable domain (outside the CDR3, taken from reference TRBV5-1 and TRBJ1-1): KAGVTQTPRYLIKTRGQQVTLSCSPISGHRSVSWYQQTPGQGLQFLFEYFSETQRNKGNFPGRFSGRQFSNSRSEMNVSTLELGDSALYLCASSLEEEAFFGQGTRLTVV.

This rearrangement joins TRBV6-6 to TRBJ1-5; D may be TRBD1 (6 bases). This CDR3 is built from 15 residues. V shed 0 bases and J shed 9 bases, with 15 bases lying between them. CDR1 is MNHNY and CDR2 is SVGAGI in the germline V gene (reference sequence). The CDR3 DNA reads as TGTGCCAGCAGTTACTCGGGGGCACAGGAATTGCCCCAGCATTTT. Translation gives CASSYSGAQELPQHF.

This clone came up once. The chain employs TRBV7-3 and TRBJ2-3; D call uncertain. Germline assignment: CDR1 SGHTA and CDR2 FQGTGA. The V end lost 3 bases, the J end lost 6 bases, and 10 bases lay between the germline ends. This CDR3 has 13 amino acids. CDR3 nucleotides: TGTGCCAGCAGCTTCAACCCCGGTGATACGCAGTATTTT. It encodes CASSFNPGDTQYF.

The rearrangement uses TRBV2 and TRBJ2-1, with 9 bases aligning to TRBD2. V was pared by 2 bases and J by 5 bases, with 7 bases of the junction left unmatched. CDR3 size: 16 residues. Germline V CDR1 and CDR2: SNHLY, FYNNEI. CDR3 DNA: TGTGCCAGCAGTGAAAATCGGGCTAGCGGGAACAATGAGCAGTTCTTC. It codes for CASSENRASGNNEQFF.

The J gene is TRBJ1-2, the V gene TRBV27; 8 positions match TRBD1. The CDR3 totals 16 residues. Germline V gives CDR1 MNHEY, CDR2 SMNVEV (reference sequence). V was pared by 5 bases and J by 10 bases, with 18 bases of the junction left unmatched. The CDR3 nucleotides read TGTGCCAGCAGTGAAATTCCCCCCTCTACAGGGGGTGACTACACCTTC. As protein: CASSEIPPSTGGDYTF.

J is TRBJ1-5 and V is TRBV2, with 8 bases fitting TRBD1. The CDR3 sequence is 15 residues long. CDR1 and CDR2 from the germline V gene are SNHLY and FYNNEI. V lost 5 bases and J lost 2; bases outside the gene matches: 5. The CDR3 is CASSQGAVGNQPQHF. CDR3 DNA: TGTGCCAGCAGTCAGGGGGCTGTCGGCAATCAGCCCCAGCATTTT.

This clone has just one count. The rearrangement links TRBV27 to TRBJ2-1, with 13 bases aligning to TRBD2. J lost 3 bases, V lost 5 bases, and 7 bases had no gene match. Germline V gene sequence: CDR1 MNHEY, CDR2 SMNVEV (reference sequence). There are 17 residues in the CDR3. The CDR3 protein is CASSPSGTSGVYNEQFF. Written as DNA, the CDR3 is TGTGCCAGCAGTCCGTCCGGGACTAGCGGGGTCTACAATGAGCAGTTCTTC.